This is a list of T cell receptor beta chains from one sample in a study of blood T cell repertoires in COVID-19. Data came from immunoSEQ multiplex PCR; TCRdb stores just in-frame clones and leaves some out. The sample lists under 200,000 clones, about 88% occurring once. The sequencing sample was made of peripheral blood. The receptors come from a man between 18 and 35 years old with acute or convalescent COVID-19. Each CDR3 is given with its conserved first and last residue. The D gene is left open where the match is weak. Where a row states a size, it is once, few, many or the class of an expanded clone; other rows omit it.

d_call: TRBD1
v_call: TRBV27
j_call: TRBJ2-2
clone_size: .
cdr3_aa: CASSPLTGSTGELFF

d_call: .
v_call: TRBV28
j_call: TRBJ1-1
clone_size: .
cdr3_aa: CASSLAKDRPNTEAFF

d_call: .
v_call: TRBV19
j_call: TRBJ1-1
clone_size: .
cdr3_aa: CASNPGRGEVGAFF

d_call: .
v_call: TRBV4-1
j_call: TRBJ2-7
clone_size: .
cdr3_aa: CASSPRGRSYEQYF

d_call: .
v_call: TRBV28
j_call: TRBJ1-1
clone_size: .
cdr3_aa: CASSVGPRGTEAFF

d_call: TRBD2
v_call: TRBV3-1/TRBV3-2
j_call: TRBJ2-2
clone_size: .
cdr3_aa: CASSQALRGGNGELFF

d_call: .
v_call: TRBV30
j_call: TRBJ1-4
clone_size: once
cdr3_aa: CAWTQSPGTRNEKLFF

d_call: .
v_call: TRBV19
j_call: TRBJ1-2
clone_size: once
cdr3_aa: CASSSAGPNYGYTF

d_call: .
v_call: TRBV11-2
j_call: TRBJ2-3
clone_size: .
cdr3_aa: CASSLLALQGHADTQYF

d_call: TRBD1
v_call: TRBV7-2
j_call: TRBJ1-1
clone_size: .
cdr3_aa: CASTFRGRLRNTEAFF

d_call: .
v_call: TRBV6-5
j_call: TRBJ1-5
clone_size: .
cdr3_aa: CASSSGRGGNQPQHF

d_call: .
v_call: TRBV7-9
j_call: TRBJ1-2
clone_size: .
cdr3_aa: CASSLAPPGDNYGYTF

d_call: TRBD2
v_call: TRBV4-2
j_call: TRBJ2-2
clone_size: .
cdr3_aa: CASSQEVGLAGENTGELFF

d_call: .
v_call: TRBV6-6
j_call: TRBJ1-4
clone_size: .
cdr3_aa: CASMRGATEKLFF

d_call: .
v_call: TRBV30
j_call: TRBJ2-3
clone_size: .
cdr3_aa: CAWSVQKTDTQYF

d_call: .
v_call: TRBV19
j_call: TRBJ1-5
clone_size: .
cdr3_aa: CASHNGNQPQHF

d_call: TRBD1
v_call: TRBV6-6
j_call: TRBJ2-7
clone_size: .
cdr3_aa: CASSLTGGSYEQYF

d_call: .
v_call: TRBV12-5
j_call: TRBJ1-5
clone_size: .
cdr3_aa: CASGPATGAQHF

d_call: TRBD1
v_call: TRBV5-4
j_call: TRBJ1-1
clone_size: .
cdr3_aa: CASSNGQGRNTEAFF

d_call: .
v_call: TRBV5-1
j_call: TRBJ2-2
clone_size: .
cdr3_aa: CASSAGGGSGELFF

d_call: TRBD1
v_call: TRBV5-8
j_call: TRBJ1-2
clone_size: .
cdr3_aa: CASSPWTGGYTF

d_call: TRBD2
v_call: TRBV5-8
j_call: TRBJ2-3
clone_size: .
cdr3_aa: CASSWGLAGGLDTQYF

d_call: .
v_call: TRBV5-6
j_call: TRBJ1-3
clone_size: .
cdr3_aa: CATWRTDSGNTIYF

d_call: .
v_call: TRBV19
j_call: TRBJ1-4
clone_size: .
cdr3_aa: CASSQRTNEKLFF

d_call: .
v_call: TRBV27
j_call: TRBJ1-1
clone_size: .
cdr3_aa: CASSFLPTLPNTEAFF

d_call: .
v_call: TRBV30
j_call: TRBJ1-6
clone_size: .
cdr3_aa: CAWRSQGGSPLHF

d_call: .
v_call: TRBV27
j_call: TRBJ1-2
clone_size: .
cdr3_aa: CASSVSPGTNYGYTF

d_call: .
v_call: TRBV5-4
j_call: TRBJ2-1
clone_size: .
cdr3_aa: CASSRRRVGIIGEQFF

d_call: TRBD2
v_call: TRBV15
j_call: TRBJ2-5
clone_size: .
cdr3_aa: CATSKRLAGPQETQYF

d_call: .
v_call: TRBV30
j_call: TRBJ1-4
clone_size: once
cdr3_aa: CAWSRQYNEKLFF

d_call: TRBD2
v_call: TRBV5-6
j_call: TRBJ2-1
clone_size: .
cdr3_aa: CASSWGLVSYNEQFF

d_call: TRBD1
v_call: TRBV5-5
j_call: TRBJ1-1
clone_size: .
cdr3_aa: CASSSQGGTEAFF

d_call: .
v_call: TRBV20-1
j_call: TRBJ1-6
clone_size: .
cdr3_aa: CSASNVGALYGALHF

d_call: TRBD1
v_call: TRBV18
j_call: TRBJ2-1
clone_size: .
cdr3_aa: CASSPPARGQVDEQFF

d_call: .
v_call: TRBV27
j_call: TRBJ1-1
clone_size: .
cdr3_aa: CASRAGSAGTEAFF